This T cell receptor beta chain was sequenced during a study of identical twins. Study-wide findings and caveats: Models predicted too little out-of-frame TCR alpha sharing in monozygotic twins. Carriage of fewer insertions was seen in abundant cord blood beta clonotypes, whereas memory repertoires showed none.

Using its own MiXCR run on the 5' RACE reads, TCRdb lists one record per CDR3 protein. Of a few hundred thousand distinct CDR3 sequences in the sample, 14% were seen once. Note on this clonotype: Antigen specificity is unknown.

The CDR3 covers 18 residues. V lost 4 bases and J lost 0; bases outside the gene matches: 9. Germline V gene sequence: CDR1 SGHVS, CDR2 FQNEAQ. Separately, the same data were catalogued under a study of yellow fever vaccine responses in identical twins.

The receptor was derived from a woman younger than 30 in good health. The chain has TRBV7-8 and TRBJ2-1; 10 positions agree with TRBD2. Sequencing was performed on CD4+ T cells sorted from blood. The CDR3 loop reads CASSYRTSGSVSYNEQFF. In nucleotides, the CDR3 is TGTGCCAGCAGCTACCGGACTAGCGGCTCTGTCTCCTACAATGAGCAGTTCTTC.